This record looks at one T cell receptor beta chain sequence and its context. This clonotype appeared many times. Which antigen it targets is not known. Per-nucleotide qualities are absent, and no much larger clonotype sits a single base away. The sample belongs to a study of T cell repertoires in cytomegalovirus infection (dated by TCRdb to the late 2010s). Study-wide context: Because public TCR beta signatures pointed to carriage of CMV infection together with the matching HLA type, the HLA type of each donor mattered for the analysis. Findings and caveats that apply to the study as a whole: In both this cohort and an independent approximately 370-donor cohort, the cumulative frequency of public TCR beta family members distinguished carriers of CMV infection plus the relevant HLA type. The ex vivo response was dominated by HLA-C-restricted CMV-specific TCR beta clonotypes, and the single most frequent clonotype in two of eight donors was supplied by these HLA-C-restricted clonotypes.

Data came from an Illumina HiSeq 1500. The public reads were reprocessed in TCRdb via fastp at Q25 and MiXCR, keeping in-frame beta chains. Rows merge per CDR3 protein into single entries with the most common DNA and genes. The sample table holds fewer than 550,000 distinct CDR3 sequences, of which roughly 12% were seen once. The ten largest clones take up roughly 10% of the sample. From cysteine to phenylalanine, the CDR3 is 15 amino acids long. CDR3 DNA only is kept here, 45 bases in frame from base 1. From the germline V gene, CDR1 is ENHRY and CDR2 is SYGVKD. Unmatched junction bases come to 6, with V trimmed by 0 bases and J by 7 bases.

The V gene is TRBV10-3 and the J gene is TRBJ1-2; a stretch of 9 junction bases matches TRBD1. This receptor was identified in a human donor in good health (CMV status not recorded). Some clones in this sample may be carry-over from other donors' samples. The sequencing input was PBMCs. The DNA sequence is as follows: TGTGCCATCAGTGAGTCGAAGGACAGGGGACGTGGCTACACCTTC. Its coded protein is CAISESKDRGRGYTF.